This TCR beta chain comes out of a study of T cells in Graves' hyperthyroidism and ophthalmopathy. Germline V lookup: CDR1 MDHEN, CDR2 SYDVKM. CDR3 length: 15 residues. V was cut by 6 bases and J by 2 bases, with 15 bases left in between. Regions amplified from RNA transcripts were the TCR beta CDR3 regions. HTBI primers were the set used in a first-round RT-PCR of the TCR CDR3. TCRdb reprocessed the multiplex PCR reads with MiXCR, giving one entry per CDR3 protein. The profile covers more than 650,000 distinct CDR3 sequences, with 14% appearing a single time and 10% taken by the ten largest. Specimen: blood. This TCR was sampled from a woman aged 18-29 years with Graves' hyperthyroidism. The chain is built from TRBV28 and TRBJ2-3; the D call may be TRBD1 or TRBD2 (5 bases each). Written as DNA, the CDR3 is TGTGCCAGCAGCTCCCCGGGGACCGCCACAGATACGCAGTATTTT. Translated: CASSSPGTATDTQYF.